This T cell receptor beta chain was retrieved from a study of T cells in Graves' hyperthyroidism and ophthalmopathy. General observations from the study: The model's output predicted ophthalmopathy at a median of about 6.5 months prior to onset. A model built on 13 V-J features separated ophthalmopathy from stable hyperthyroidism.

PBMCs were derived from roughly 10 ml fresh peripheral blood. V was cut by 4 bases and J by 5 bases, with 14 bases left in between. CDR3 length equals 14 residues. Germline assignment: CDR1 MNHEY and CDR2 SVGEGT. Amplified regions were TCR beta CDR3 sequences from RNA transcripts. The primer set for the first-round RT-PCR of the TCR CDR3 was HTBI. Each CDR3 protein gets one entry after TCRdb re-called the multiplex PCR reads with MiXCR. The profile shows about 290,000 distinct CDR3 sequences, 17% of them singletons. This clonotype showed up just a few times. Its antigen is as yet unknown. The chain has TRBV6-2 or TRBV6-3 and TRBJ1-1; possible D gene TRBD1, 5 bases. What was sequenced was blood. The source is a woman in her sixties or seventies with Graves' ophthalmopathy. Here the CDR3 DNA reads TGTGCCAGCAGTTGGGCCGCAGGGCGAACTGAAGCTTTCTTT. It yields the protein CASSWAAGRTEAFF.